The 20 T cell receptor beta chains given below trace back to one sample, sequenced in a study of blood T cells in healthy people across ages. Alongside a J-beta primer mix, a sample-barcoded 5' primer served in a second PCR lasting roughly 7 to 12 cycles. MiXCR, run by TCRdb on the 5' RACE reads, gives a single entry per CDR3 protein. The sample holds about 1 million distinct CDR3 sequences, around 45% seen once. Sequencing was performed on blood. These TCRs come from a woman aged 55 to 70 in good health.

The rearrangement uses TRBV6-5 and TRBJ2-2; the D call may be TRBD1 or TRBD2 (5 bases each). Germline-derived CDR1 and CDR2 are MNHEY and SVGAGI. The CDR3 length is 17 residues. V shed 4 bases and J shed 4 bases, with 19 bases lying between them. The CDR3 protein is CASSSGPEPVSTGELFF. As DNA, the CDR3 is TGTGCCAGCAGTTCGGGACCCGAGCCGGTGTCCACCGGGGAGCTGTTTTTT.

The chain combines TRBV6-6 with TRBJ2-1, with 7 bases lining up with TRBD2. The CDR3 contains 15 residues. CDR1 is MNHNY, CDR2 SVGAGI, per germline (reference sequence). Losses at the gene ends were 7 bases for V and 3 bases for J; bases not matched to a gene: 9. The CDR3 DNA reads TGTGCCAGCATCGCGAGAGGGGACTACTACAATGAGCAGTTCTTC. Protein: CASIARGDYYNEQFF.

The rearrangement links TRBV10-3 to TRBJ2-5; TRBD2 aligns across 10 bases. This CDR3 is built from 15 residues. Trimming cost V 4 bases and J 4 bases; bases outside gene matches: 6. Germline loops: CDR1 ENHRY, CDR2 SYGVKD. The CDR3 DNA is TGTGCCATCAGTGGTCTAGCGGGAGCCCCAGAGACCCAGTACTTC. It encodes CAISGLAGAPETQYF.

V and J are TRBV14 and TRBJ2-3; D might be TRBD2 (6 bases). The CDR3 totals 16 residues. The germline gives CDR1 SGHDN, CDR2 FVKESK. Trimming cost V 2 bases and J 3 bases, with 15 bases left between them. The CDR3 protein is CASSQQGGLETDTQYF. For the CDR3, the DNA is TGTGCCAGCAGCCAACAGGGAGGTCTTGAGACAGATACGCAGTATTTT.

The sample holds a few counts of this clonotype. The chain couples TRBV7-2 to TRBJ2-7; 8 nucleotides agree with TRBD2. With 6 bases clipped from V and 5 bases from J, the junction kept 9 bases outside the gene matches. The CDR3 is 14 amino acids. CDR1 is SGHTA, CDR2 FQGNSA, per germline. The CDR3 DNA sequence: TGTGCCAGCAGACCCGGGACTAGTTACAACGAGCAGTACTTC. Translating it yields CASRPGTSYNEQYF. Full variable domain (rest looked up from reference TRBV7-2 and TRBJ2-7): GAGVSQSPSNKVTEKGKDVELRCDPISGHTALYWYRQSLGQGLEFLIYFQGNSAPDKSGLPSDRFSAERTGGSVSTLTIQRTQQEDSAVYLCASRPGTSYNEQYFGPGTRLTVT.

CDR3 nucleotide sequence: TGCAGTGCTAGGGACAGGGGGCCGAGTGGCTACACCTTC. It is translated as CSARDRGPSGYTF. The chain carries TRBV20-1 and TRBJ1-2, with 11 bases lining up with TRBD1. The CDR3 loop spans 13 amino acids. The germline gives CDR1 DFQATT, CDR2 SNEGSKA (reference sequence). The junction had 4 bases not matched to a gene; V was cut back by 3 bases and J by 7 bases.

This clonotype was seen more than once but under ten times. The genes are TRBV6-5 and TRBJ2-1; D is unclear. The germline CDR1 and CDR2 sequences are MNHEY and SVGAGI. Deletions cut 11 bases from V and 8 bases from J, with 13 bases between. CDR3 length: 11 amino acids. Here the CDR3 reads CASVDGYEQFF. The CDR3 DNA reads as TGTGCCTCAGTTGACGGATATGAGCAGTTCTTC.

This clonotype was observed a handful of times. A read error may produce the germline difference seen at one junction end. The J gene is TRBJ2-1, the V gene TRBV28; D not certain. Per germline, CDR1 MDHEN and CDR2 SYDVKM. The CDR3 has 15 amino acids. The chain's CDR3 is CASSLSGGYYNEQFF. The DNA of the CDR3 is TGTGCTAGCAGTTTATCTGGCGGATACTACAATGAGCAGTTCTTC. Supplemented by reference TRBV28 and TRBJ2-1, the full variable domain reads DVKVTQSSRYLVKRTGEKVFLECVQDMDHENMFWYRQDPGLGLRLIYFSYDVKMKEKGDIPEGYSVSREKKERFSLILESASTNQTSMYLCASSLSGGYYNEQFFGPGTRLTVL.

This sequence joins TRBV4-2 and TRBJ2-1; 9 nucleotides agree with TRBD2. Germline CDR1 reads LGHNA; CDR2 reads YNFKEQ. Germline trimming cut 0 bases from V and 9 bases from J; bases unmatched to any gene: 12. The length of the CDR3 is 17 residues. CDR3 loop: CASSQEGSSGAASEQFF. The CDR3 DNA reads TGTGCCAGCAGCCAAGAGGGGTCTAGCGGGGCGGCGTCTGAGCAGTTCTTC.

The J gene is TRBJ2-7, the V gene TRBV3-1, with D uncertain. CDR1 and CDR2 from the germline V gene are LGHDT and YNNKEL (reference sequence). CDR3 length equals 12 residues. The germline V and J ends were trimmed by 1 base and 8 bases, with 9 bases remaining between them. DNA for the CDR3: TGTGCCAGCAGCCAAGGCCTTACGAAGCAGTACTTC. It is translated as CASSQGLTKQYF.

This clonotype appeared a few times. The chain has TRBV20-1 and TRBJ2-5, with TRBD2 identical over 7 bases. The germline V gene has CDR1 DFQATT and CDR2 SNEGSKA (reference sequence). This CDR3 is 14 amino acids long. V lost 1 base, J lost 1 base, and 3 bases stayed unmatched. The CDR3 reads CSARGPSGQETQYF. In nucleotides, the CDR3 is TGCAGTGCTAGAGGGCCTAGCGGCCAAGAGACCCAGTACTTC.

This chain links TRBV27 with TRBJ2-2; maybe TRBD1 (6 bases). The CDR3 is made up of 15 amino acids. Trimming shortened V by 7 bases and J by 6 bases, and 18 bases separated the two germline ends. CDR1 is MNHEY, CDR2 SMNVEV, per germline (reference sequence). The CDR3 loop reads CASTKLLQGPGELFF. The DNA of the CDR3 is TGTGCCAGCACCAAATTGTTACAGGGACCCGGGGAGCTGTTTTTT.

This rearrangement joins TRBV3-1 to TRBJ2-4; TRBD2 matches at 12 bases. V trimming: 4 bases; J trimming: 15 bases; junction bases outside the gene matches: 16. The CDR3 sequence is 16 residues long. Germline CDR1 is LGHDT and CDR2 is YNNKEL (reference sequence). As DNA, the CDR3 is TGTGCCAGCAGCCCGCTAAGAACTAGCGGGAGGCCCCTTTGGTACTTC. Protein sequence: CASSPLRTSGRPLWYF.

CDR3 loop: CASSEIWSSGHYEQYF. The CDR3 bases are TGTGCCAGCAGTGAGATATGGTCTAGCGGCCACTACGAGCAGTACTTC. The chain has TRBV2 and TRBJ2-4; 7 nucleotides match TRBD2. The last part of the DNA fits TRBJ2-7 better; the J call may be wrong. The germline V gene encodes CDR1 SNHLY and CDR2 FYNNEI. This CDR3 contains 16 residues.

Only one count was recorded for this clonotype. This rearrangement joins TRBV5-1 to TRBJ2-7; D unclear. The CDR3 is 16 amino acids. Trimming removed 0 bases at V and 6 bases at J, with 19 bases between. CDR1 and CDR2 (germline): SGHRS, YFSETQ. The chain's CDR3 is CASSLEWSAALGEQYF. Here the CDR3 DNA reads TGCGCCAGCAGCTTGGAGTGGTCAGCCGCCTTGGGCGAGCAGTACTTC.

This chain's CDR3 is CASSLTQGGGRGETQYF. The CDR3 DNA sequence: TGCGCCAGCAGCTTGACTCAAGGGGGAGGAAGAGGGGAGACCCAGTACTTC. V usage is TRBV5-1 and J usage is TRBJ2-5; either TRBD1 or TRBD2 may fit D (6 bases each). The CDR3 runs to 17 residues. Germline V gene sequence: CDR1 SGHRS, CDR2 YFSETQ. The V gene lost 1 base and the J gene lost 5 bases, with 21 bases spanning the gap.

The chain couples TRBV18 to TRBJ2-7, with TRBD2 as a possible D gene (5 bases). The DNA end lines up better with TRBJ2-4; the J call may be wrong. CDR3 length: 17 amino acids. From germline, CDR1 is KGHSH and CDR2 LQKENI. In nucleotides, the CDR3 is TGTGCCAGCTCACCACCGGTGGGGAGATTGGAAGAAAACATTCAGTACTTC. It is translated as CASSPPVGRLEENIQYF.

The chain carries TRBV6-2 or TRBV6-3 and TRBJ2-7; maybe TRBD1 (5 bases). CDR3 length: 13 residues. V dropped 6 bases and J dropped 7 bases, with 16 bases sitting between them. Germline-derived CDR1 and CDR2 are MNHEY and SVGEGT. The CDR3 region is CASSTHPGREQYF. The CDR3 bases are TGTGCCAGCAGCACTCACCCAGGGCGGGAGCAGTACTTC.

The rearrangement joins TRBV2 to TRBJ2-7; D unresolved. The V gene lost 3 bases and the J gene lost 4 bases, with 13 bases spanning the gap. The germline CDR1 and CDR2 sequences are SNHLY and FYNNEI. CDR3 length equals 14 residues. The CDR3 is CASSDPVQSYEQYF. The CDR3 DNA reads TGTGCCAGCAGTGACCCAGTACAGTCTTACGAGCAGTACTTC.

Only a few counts were recorded for this clonotype. The rearrangement links TRBV24-1 to TRBJ2-3; TRBD1 might be the D (6 bases). V was pared by 5 bases and J by 1 base, with 15 bases between. The CDR3 consists of 16 residues. Germline V gene sequence: CDR1 KGHDR, CDR2 SFDVKD. In nucleotides, the CDR3 is TGTGCCACCAGTGCCGGGACACACCTTCGCACAGATACGCAGTATTTT. Its translation is CATSAGTHLRTDTQYF.